These 9 T cell receptor beta chains were all obtained from the same sample, sequenced in a study of OX40 agonist ivuxolimab in advanced cancers. TCRdb's table, derived via immunoSEQ multiplex PCR, lists solely in-frame clones and lacks some. The data hold 80,000 to 100,000 clones, with around 91% observed a single time. The specimen comprised CD4+ or CD8+ T cells sorted from blood, sampled in a trial of the OX40 agonist ivuxolimab. The source of these receptors is an adult with an advanced solid tumor such as melanoma, head and neck, liver or kidney cancer.

The chain has TRBV6-5 and TRBJ2-2; D call uncertain. The CDR3 is 16 residues long. With 2 bases removed from V and 0 bases from J, the gap between germline ends came to 10 bases. The germline gives CDR1 MNHEY, CDR2 SVGAGI. This CDR3 is CASSYGRRPNTGELFF. The CDR3 bases are TGTGCCAGCAGTTACGGTAGGCGGCCGAACACCGGGGAGCTGTTTTTT.

The V call is TRBV23-1, the J call TRBJ2-3; 9 nucleotides agree with TRBD2. TRBV23-1 is an ORF, and what it does is uncertain. V lost 0 bases and J lost 6; bases outside the gene matches: 10. CDR3 length: 17 amino acids. The CDR3: CASSQSGPGTSMDTQYF. In DNA, the CDR3 is TGCGCCAGCAGTCAATCGGGGCCTGGGACTAGCATGGATACGCAGTATTTT.

The chain recombines TRBV4-2 with TRBJ1-1; D is unresolved. V dropped 0 bases and J dropped 1 base, with 15 bases sitting between them. There are 17 residues in the CDR3. Germline V gene lookup returns CDR1 LGHNA and CDR2 YNFKEQ. The CDR3: CASSQDRRAEANTEAFF. CDR3 coding DNA: TGTGCCAGCAGCCAAGATCGGCGGGCGGAAGCGAACACTGAAGCTTTCTTT.

This clone was seen once. The chain combines TRBV7-2 with TRBJ2-5, with D unresolved. The ends were cut back, 4 bases at V and 7 bases at J, with 10 bases in the middle. Germline lookup yields CDR1 SGHTA and CDR2 FQGNSA. This CDR3 region has 12 residues. In DNA form, the CDR3 reads TGTGCCAGCAGCTCTACTTATAGGACCCAGTACTTC. This translates into CASSSTYRTQYF.

This clone came up once. The V gene is TRBV4-2, the J gene TRBJ2-7; 8 bases fit TRBD1. CDR1 is LGHNA and CDR2 is YNFKEQ in the germline V gene. V was clipped by 4 bases and J by 3 bases; unmatched bases: 8. CDR3 length equals 15 residues. Here the CDR3 DNA reads TGTGCCAGCAGCCTCGCAGGGGGCGAGGACTACGAGCAGTACTTC. It translates to CASSLAGGEDYEQYF.

This clone has a handful of counts. In DNA, the CDR3 is TGTGCCAGCAGCTCAGAAGGACAGGGAGGCTATCAGCCCCAGCATTTT. Amino acid sequence: CASSSEGQGGYQPQHF. The genes are TRBV7-8 and TRBJ1-5, with 8 bases identical to TRBD1. V trimming: 4 bases; J trimming: 5 bases; junction bases outside the gene matches: 10. Germline CDR1 is SGHVS and CDR2 is FQNEAQ. The CDR3 consists of 16 residues.

This clone came up once. This chain uses TRBV12-5 with TRBJ2-2; 10 nucleotides line up with TRBD2. Germline-derived CDR1 and CDR2 are LGHNT and FRNRAP. CDR3 size: 17 residues. V gave up 7 bases and J gave up 5 bases; unmatched junction bases: 13. CDR3 region: CASVLIGGAGGTGELFF. The DNA for the CDR3 is TGTGCTAGTGTTCTCATAGGTGGAGCGGGAGGGACCGGGGAGCTGTTTTTT.

This clone was counted once. V and J are TRBV11-3 and TRBJ2-7; D remains ambiguous. CDR3 size: 12 residues. V was shortened by 5 bases and J by 3 bases, with 8 bases between the two germline ends. Per germline, CDR1 SGHNT and CDR2 YENEEA. The CDR3 reads CASSQDYYEQYF. Here the CDR3 DNA reads TGTGCCAGCAGCCAAGATTACTACGAGCAGTACTTC. The entire variable domain, with the rest obtained from reference TRBV11-3 and TRBJ2-7, is as follows: EAGVVQSPRYKIIEKKQPVAFWCNPISGHNTLYWYLQNLGQGPELLIRYENEEAVDDSQLPKDRFSAERLKGVDSTLKIQPAELGDSAVYLCASSQDYYEQYFGPGTRLTVT.

The DNA for the CDR3 is TGCGCCAGCAGCGTCGGGACACCGCCTGGAAACACCATATATTTT. It translates to CASSVGTPPGNTIYF. The chain carries TRBV5-1 and TRBJ1-3, with a possible D match to TRBD1 (6 bases). This CDR3 has 15 amino acids. Trimming took 4 bases from V and 2 from J, leaving 13 bases between them. Per the germline V gene, CDR1 is SGHRS and CDR2 is YFSETQ.